Following are 18 T cell receptor beta chains from one sample sequenced in a study of vaccination effects on CD4 cells after COVID-19. The ViraFEST assay expanded antigen-specific CD4+ T cells with viral peptide pools before sequencing. Scientists isolated CD4+ T cells after an approximately 10-day culture period ended. The cohort was immunized with two doses of either the BNT162b2 or mRNA-1273 vaccine. Antigens of these TCRs are unknown. Measured with immunoSEQ multiplex PCR; TCRdb has only the in-frame clones, and not every one. The sample comprises roughly 59,000 clones, roughly three quarters of which are singletons, and 2% rests with the top ten. The sample here was CD4+ T cells from PBMCs cultured with HCoV-OC43 spike peptides, taken after COVID-19 vaccination. Subset meaning: HCoV-OC43 spike overlapping peptide pool stimulation. The receptors stem from a human donor who received a COVID-19 vaccine.

The chain joins TRBV2 to TRBJ2-2, with D unclear. There are 13 residues in the CDR3. Trimming stripped 6 bases from V and 2 bases from J, with 7 bases between. Germline V CDR1 and CDR2: SNHLY, FYNNEI. In nucleotides, the CDR3 is TGTGCCAGCAGCACATCCAACACCGGGGAGCTGTTTTTT. Residues: CASSTSNTGELFF. The complete variable domain, with remaining parts taken from reference TRBV2 and TRBJ2-2, reads EPEVTQTPSHQVTQMGQEVILRCVPISNHLYFYWYRQILGQKVEFLVSFYNNEISEKSEIFDDQFSVERPDGSNFTLKIRSTKLEDSAMYFCASSTSNTGELFFGEGSRLTVL.

V gene TRBV30 combines with J gene TRBJ2-2; a possible D gene is TRBD2 (6 bases). Germline CDR1 reads GTSNPN; CDR2 reads SVGIG (reference sequence). The CDR3 length is 16 residues. V lost 0 bases and J lost 3, with 14 bases in between. CDR3 coding DNA: TGTGCCTGGAGTGTATTTCGGGGGTCTTACACCGGGGAGCTGTTTTTT. This codes for CAWSVFRGSYTGELFF.

CDR3 nucleotide sequence: TGCGCCAGCAGCTTGGGTGGAAGTCCTAGCACAGATACGCAGTATTTT. This codes for CASSLGGSPSTDTQYF. The genes are TRBV5-1 and TRBJ2-3; D not certain. The CDR3 totals 16 residues. Deletions cut 0 bases from V and 0 bases from J, with 11 bases between. Germline CDR1 and CDR2: SGHRS and YFSETQ.

This clone appeared a few times. The CDR3 spells CASTFGANVLTF. CDR3 DNA: TGTGCCAGTACTTTTGGGGCCAACGTCCTGACTTTC. This chain connects TRBV19 to TRBJ2-6; D not certain. V lost 7 bases and J 3 bases, leaving 4 bases between the germline ends. Per germline, CDR1 LNHDA and CDR2 SQIVND (reference sequence). The CDR3 covers 12 residues.

The chain links TRBV18 to TRBJ2-1; 8 nucleotides align to TRBD1. Germline V gene lookup returns CDR1 KGHSH and CDR2 LQKENI. V gave up 2 bases and J gave up 9 bases; unmatched junction bases: 15. This CDR3 is built from 17 residues. DNA for the CDR3: TGTGCCAGCTCACCAGGATTATTACAGGGGGATAGCGGTGAGCAGTTCTTC. This encodes CASSPGLLQGDSGEQFF.

The J gene is TRBJ2-3, the V gene TRBV6-4; D is ambiguous. CDR1 and CDR2 (germline): MRHNA, SNTAGT. The CDR3 extends over 13 amino acids. The ends were cut back, 3 bases at V and 1 base at J, with 5 bases in the middle. CDR3 nucleotides: TGTGCCAGCAGTGAGCAGCGCACAGATACGCAGTATTTT. Protein: CASSEQRTDTQYF.

This chain uses TRBV11-3 with TRBJ2-5; either TRBD1 or TRBD2 may supply D (5 bases each). The CDR3 length is 15 residues. Per germline, CDR1 SGHNT and CDR2 YENEEA. With 5 bases removed from V and 4 bases from J, the gap between germline ends came to 17 bases. CDR3 sequence: CASSLLGTPGETQYF. The DNA of the CDR3 is TGTGCCAGCAGCCTTCTGGGGACCCCAGGAGAGACCCAGTACTTC.

This clone appeared a few times. V gene TRBV18 combines with J gene TRBJ2-7; a weak D match, TRBD1 (5 bases). The CDR3 runs 14 residues. Germline V gene sequence: CDR1 KGHSH, CDR2 LQKENI. V lost 2 bases and J 0 bases, leaving 8 bases between the germline ends. CDR3 nucleotide sequence: TGTGCCAGCTCACCAAGACAGAGCTCCTACGAGCAGTACGTC. This gives the protein CASSPRQSSYEQYV.

The chain is built from TRBV24-1 and TRBJ2-5; TRBD1 aligns across 7 bases. In germline, CDR1 is KGHDR, CDR2 SFDVKD. Trimming cost V 3 bases and J 2 bases; bases outside gene matches: 8. The CDR3 consists of 16 residues. CDR3 in DNA: TGTGCCACCAGTGATGTGAATCCGGGACAGCAAGAGACCCAGTACTTC. Translation gives CATSDVNPGQQETQYF.

The chain recombines TRBV12-3 or TRBV12-4 with TRBJ1-1; the D is unclear. Trimming pared 5 bases from V and 10 bases from J, leaving 8 bases between. The CDR3 is 10 amino acids. In DNA, the CDR3 is TGTGCCAGCAGTCAGTTTCGAGCTTTCTTT. It translates to CASSQFRAFF.

This clone was seen only a few times. The V call is TRBV7-9, the J call TRBJ2-5; 9 bases are shared with TRBD2. V dropped 5 bases and J dropped 1; count of bases not matched to a gene: 2. Per germline, CDR1 SEHNR and CDR2 FQNEAQ (reference sequence). This CDR3 has 14 amino acids. CDR3 DNA sequence: TGTGCCAGCAGCCCGACTAGCGGCCAAGAGACCCAGTACTTC. Encoded protein: CASSPTSGQETQYF.

The chain links TRBV2 to TRBJ2-5, with D unclear. From germline, CDR1 is SNHLY and CDR2 FYNNEI. V gave up 7 bases and J gave up 0 bases, with 3 bases separating them. The CDR3 sequence is 11 residues long. CDR3 protein: CASKYQETQYF. DNA of the CDR3: TGTGCCAGCAAGTACCAAGAGACCCAGTACTTC.

A few counts support this clone. V usage is TRBV30 and J usage is TRBJ1-6, with D unresolved. CDR1 and CDR2 (germline): GTSNPN, SVGIG (reference sequence). This CDR3 comprises 16 residues. Trimming removed 2 bases at V and 0 bases at J, with 11 bases between. The CDR3 region is CAWSFPSSSYNSPLHF. DNA of the CDR3: TGTGCCTGGAGTTTTCCTTCCAGCTCCTATAATTCACCCCTCCACTTT.

The V and J genes are TRBV6-5 and TRBJ2-1; D not certain. With 8 bases removed from V and 0 bases from J, the gap between germline ends came to 11 bases. Germline loops: CDR1 MNHEY, CDR2 SVGAGI. CDR3 length: 14 residues. The CDR3 reads CASSYSGSYNEQFF. DNA of the CDR3: TGTGCCAGCTCCTATTCTGGCTCCTACAATGAGCAGTTCTTC.

The chain carries TRBV6-5 and TRBJ2-2; D ambiguous. The V gene lost 4 bases and the J gene lost 0 bases, with 9 bases spanning the gap. This CDR3 has 15 amino acids. Germline V gene lookup returns CDR1 MNHEY and CDR2 SVGAGI. CDR3 region: CASSFLTANTGELFF. CDR3 nucleotides: TGTGCCAGCAGTTTCTTGACGGCGAACACCGGGGAGCTGTTTTTT.

This CDR3 is CASSVRRGGDTQYF. For the CDR3, the DNA is TGTGCCAGCAGCGTACGACGTGGGGGCGATACGCAGTATTTT. V gene TRBV7-9 combines with J gene TRBJ2-3, with D possibly TRBD1 on 6 matching bases. The CDR3 covers 14 residues. CDR1 and CDR2 (germline): SEHNR, FQNEAQ (reference sequence). Trimming removed 5 bases at V and 6 bases at J, with 15 bases between.

The rearrangement links TRBV5-4 to TRBJ2-5, with 10 bases matching TRBD2. This CDR3 is 17 amino acids long. Trimming at V came to 4 bases and at J to 3 bases, leaving 12 bases not matched to a gene. Germline V lookup: CDR1 SGHNT, CDR2 YYREEE (reference sequence). The CDR3 protein is CASSRSPSGGIKETQYF. CDR3 nucleotides: TGTGCCAGCAGCAGGTCCCCTAGCGGGGGTATAAAAGAGACCCAGTACTTC.

The chain recombines TRBV10-1 with TRBJ1-1; 7 nucleotides agree with TRBD1. The V and J ends lost 4 bases and 1 base, in that order; junction bases with no gene match: 0. The V gene's germline CDR1 is WNHNN and CDR2 SYGVQD (reference sequence). The CDR3 totals 13 residues. CDR3 in amino acids: CASSGQGNTEAFF. The CDR3 nucleotides read TGCGCCAGCAGTGGACAGGGGAACACTGAAGCTTTCTTT.